The present T cell receptor beta chain was sequenced within a study of siplizumab effects on memory and regulatory T cells. Libraries were prepared by immunoSEQ multiplex PCR; TCRdb keeps only in-frame clonotypes and omits some of them. The data show 90,000 to 130,000 clones, 80% to 95% seen once. From germline, CDR1 is LNHDA and CDR2 SQIVND (reference sequence). V lost 3 bases and J lost 5, with 8 bases in between. CDR3 length: 13 amino acids. V usage is TRBV19 and J usage is TRBJ1-5, with a tentative D call TRBD1 (5 bases). This clonotype was obtained from a human donor in good health. Specimen: CD4+ T cells sorted from blood. The CDR3 protein is CASSMGEDQPQHF. The CDR3, as DNA: TGTGCCAGTAGTATGGGGGAGGATCAGCCCCAGCATTTT.